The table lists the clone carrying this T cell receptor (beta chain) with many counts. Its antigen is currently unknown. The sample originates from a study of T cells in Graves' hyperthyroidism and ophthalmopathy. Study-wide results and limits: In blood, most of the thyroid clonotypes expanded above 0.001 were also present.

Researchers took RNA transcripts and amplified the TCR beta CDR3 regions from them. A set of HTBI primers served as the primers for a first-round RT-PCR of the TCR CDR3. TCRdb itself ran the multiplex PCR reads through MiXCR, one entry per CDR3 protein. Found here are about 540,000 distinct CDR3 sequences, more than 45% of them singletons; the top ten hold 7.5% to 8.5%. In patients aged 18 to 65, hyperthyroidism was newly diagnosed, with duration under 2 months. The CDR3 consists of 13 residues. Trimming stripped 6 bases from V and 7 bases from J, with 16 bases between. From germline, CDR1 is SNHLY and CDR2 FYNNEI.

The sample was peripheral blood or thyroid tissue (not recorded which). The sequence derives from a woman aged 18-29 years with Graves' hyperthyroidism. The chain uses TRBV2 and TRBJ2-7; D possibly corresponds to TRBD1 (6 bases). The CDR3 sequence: CASRGTGLGEQYF. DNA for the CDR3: TGTGCCAGCAGGGGAACAGGGTTGGGGGAGCAGTACTTC.